This is a list of T cell receptor beta chains from one sample in a study of blood T cells in healthy people across ages. One entry per CDR3 protein results from TCRdb running MiXCR on the 5' RACE reads. The sample includes approximately 800,000 distinct CDR3 sequences, 58% of them seen just once. Sequencing input: blood. The receptor set was obtained from a man aged 25 to 45 in good health. Both conserved end residues are part of each CDR3. D genes are given only for firm matches. For some rows the clone size is stated as once, few or many, or as a class when expanded; others skip it.

J	D	size	V	DNA	CDR3
TRBJ2-6	NA	NA	TRBV20-1	TGCAGTGCTAGGACAGGTGGGGCCAACGTCCTGACTTTC	CSARTGGANVLTF
TRBJ2-5	NA	NA	TRBV11-1	TGTGCCAGCAGCTTAGGCTCCGGGGGCGGTAGCGGAGAGACCCAGTACTTC	CASSLGSGGGSGETQYF
TRBJ2-1	TRBD2	few	TRBV5-1	TGCGCCAGCAGCTTGAAGCTAGCGGGGTACAATGAGCAGTTCTTC	CASSLKLAGYNEQFF
TRBJ2-7	TRBD2	NA	TRBV9	TGTGCCAGCAGCACGGGACTAGCGGGACTGGACGAGCAGTACTTC	CASSTGLAGLDEQYF
TRBJ1-5	TRBD1	NA	TRBV27	TGTGCCAGTGACAGGGTGATTGACAGCAATCAGCCCCAGCATTTT	CASDRVIDSNQPQHF
TRBJ2-7	TRBD1	NA	TRBV3-1	TGTGCCAGCAGCCAAGACACAGGGGGCGAGCAGTACTTC	CASSQDTGGEQYF
TRBJ2-3	TRBD2	few	TRBV9	TGTGCCAGCAGCGTAAGCGGGGCCCCAAGCGGTACGCAGTATTTT	CASSVSGAPSGTQYF
TRBJ2-1	TRBD1	NA	TRBV5-1	TGCGCCAGCAGCTTGGACCACGGACAGGGGACCAATGAGCAGTTCTTC	CASSLDHGQGTNEQFF
TRBJ1-2	NA	once	TRBV7-9	TGTGCCAGCAGCTTAAACGTGGTCGGCTACACCTTC	CASSLNVVGYTF
TRBJ2-1	TRBD2	NA	TRBV20-1	TGCAGTGCGGGGACTACACTATCCAATGAGCAGTTCTTC	CSAGTTLSNEQFF
TRBJ1-1	TRBD1	once	TRBV30	TGTGCCTGGAGTACCGACAGGGGCCCTGCTTTCTTT	CAWSTDRGPAFF
TRBJ1-4	NA	NA	TRBV6-5	TGTGCCAGCAGTAGGGAGAGTGCAACTAATGAAAAACTGTTTTTT	CASSRESATNEKLFF
TRBJ1-2	NA	few	TRBV4-3	TGCGCCAGCAGCCAAGATGGTGGAGTTTCAAACTATGGCTACACCTTC	CASSQDGGVSNYGYTF